This T cell receptor (beta chain) was recovered during a study of T cell responses to AZD1222 COVID-19 vaccine. Study results and limitations: Researchers took repertoire samples only after the peak T cell response had come. Once two AZD1222 doses were given, Spike-specific TCR breadth and depth went up.

Only in-frame clones appear in the TCRdb table, and some are missing; sequencing was by immunoSEQ multiplex PCR. Here the sample spans fewer than 120,000 clones, 85% to 95% being singletons. Comments on this clone: Its antigen is not known.

Trimming stripped 6 bases from V and 1 base from J, with 6 bases between. This CDR3 contains 12 residues. The chain joins TRBV12-3 or TRBV12-4 to TRBJ1-1, with TRBD1 as a possible D gene (5 bases). The source is an adult in good health. The sample here was peripheral blood, taken on day 0 of AZD1222 vaccination. The CDR3: CASRGGNTEAFF. The CDR3 nucleotides are TGTGCCAGCAGGGGGGGGAACACTGAAGCTTTCTTT.